The 15 T cell receptor beta chains given below trace back to one sample, sequenced in a study of patients and donors after allogeneic stem cell transplantation (dated by TCRdb to 2019 to 2021). The protocol used for the library was RT-PCR. The run used a NextSeq 550. TCRdb reran the public reads through fastp at Q25 and MiXCR, keeping productive beta chains. Each CDR3 protein appears once, grouped with its most common genes and DNA. The sample profile shows about 230,000 distinct CDR3 sequences; 14% of them were found once. The ten largest account for about 9.9% of the sample. Source material: blood, either unsorted or a sorted T cell fraction (not recorded which). The source of these receptors is a human donor who was either an allogeneic HSCT recipient or a stem cell or donor lymphocyte infusion donor (not recorded which). It is not recorded whose cells these are; they may come from a transplant donor.

This clonotype was recorded once. The rearrangement uses TRBV5-4 and TRBJ2-5; 7 nucleotides align to TRBD2. The J segment lost 5 bases and the V segment lost 2 bases, leaving 6 bases of the junction unmatched. The germline gives CDR1 SGHNT, CDR2 YYREEE (reference sequence). The CDR3 sequence is 14 residues long. The CDR3 sequence: CASSLKAGVETQYF. In DNA, the CDR3 is TGTGCCAGCAGCTTAAAGGCGGGAGTGGAGACCCAGTACTTC.

This clonotype was seen at least ten times. The J gene is TRBJ1-5, the V gene TRBV7-2; the match to TRBD1 covers 8 bases. With V trimmed by 1 base and J by 6 bases, 5 bases remained unmatched. Germline CDR1 reads SGHTA; CDR2 reads FQGNSA. This CDR3 has 15 residues. CDR3 in amino acids: CASSLGEDRVQPQHF. CDR3 coding DNA: TGTGCCAGCAGCTTAGGGGAGGACAGGGTTCAGCCCCAGCATTTT. Full variable domain (remainder filled in from reference TRBV7-2 and TRBJ1-5): GAGVSQSPSNKVTEKGKDVELRCDPISGHTALYWYRQSLGQGLEFLIYFQGNSAPDKSGLPSDRFSAERTGGSVSTLTIQRTQQEDSAVYLCASSLGEDRVQPQHFGDGTRLSIL.

The rearrangement uses TRBV7-7 and TRBJ2-5, with TRBD2 identical over 7 bases. Per the germline V gene, CDR1 is SSHAT and CDR2 is FNYEAQ (reference sequence). With 1 base clipped from V and 10 bases from J, the junction kept 9 bases outside the gene matches. The CDR3 has 14 amino acids. The DNA for the CDR3 is TGTGCCAGCAGCTTAGAGCGGGGCCGGGGAGTCCAGTACTTC. It specifies CASSLERGRGVQYF.

The CDR3 loop is CATSRPSDREQYF. The CDR3 DNA follows: TGTGCCACCAGCAGACCATCCGACCGAGAGCAGTACTTC. The chain has TRBV15 and TRBJ2-7, with unresolved D. In germline, CDR1 is LNHNV, CDR2 YYDKDF (reference sequence). This CDR3 is 13 amino acids long. Trimming removed 2 bases at V and 7 bases at J, with 12 bases between.

This clonotype occurred many times. The rearrangement links TRBV18 to TRBJ2-1; 7 bases agree with TRBD2. V shed 1 base, J shed 6 bases, and the junction held 9 bases outside the gene matches. From germline, CDR1 is KGHSH and CDR2 LQKENI. The CDR3 totals 16 residues. The CDR3 sequence: CASSPHRLAVSNEQFF. The CDR3 DNA sequence: TGTGCCAGCTCACCACATCGGCTAGCGGTTTCCAATGAGCAGTTCTTC.

The V gene is TRBV6-2 or TRBV6-3, the J gene TRBJ2-3, with 12 bases aligning to TRBD2. J lost 5 bases, V lost 7 bases, and 10 bases had no gene match. CDR3 length: 16 amino acids. Germline CDR1 and CDR2: MNHEY and SVGEGT. This chain's CDR3 is CASKSPMGLAGDTQYF. Written as DNA, the CDR3 is TGTGCCAGCAAGAGCCCCATGGGACTAGCGGGAGATACGCAGTATTTT.

This clonotype has ten or more counts. The V and J genes are TRBV12-3 or TRBV12-4 and TRBJ1-6, with a weak D call TRBD1 (6 bases). V lost 1 base and J lost 9, with 13 bases in between. The CDR3 length is 15 residues. This CDR3 reads CASSLVGGRTSPLHF. In DNA form, the CDR3 reads TGTGCCAGCAGTTTAGTCGGGGGGCGTACTTCACCCCTCCACTTT.

This clonotype appeared a few times. A junction boundary mismatches the germline segment, possibly from a read error. V gene TRBV20-1 combines with J gene TRBJ2-1; 7 nucleotides match TRBD2. The CDR3 runs 16 residues. CDR1 is DFQATT and CDR2 is SNEGSKA in the germline V gene (reference sequence). The CDR3 sequence: CSARATRDYNTGEQFF. The DNA of the CDR3 is TGCAGTGCCAGAGCCACCCGGGACTACAACACGGGTGAGCAGTTCTTC.

V usage is TRBV11-3 and J usage is TRBJ2-2; D is perhaps TRBD1 (5 bases). Germline V lookup: CDR1 SGHNT, CDR2 YENEEA. The CDR3 is 13 residues long. The V end was cut by 0 bases, the J end by 6 bases, with 5 bases between. This CDR3 is CASSLEGPGELFF. DNA for the CDR3: TGTGCCAGCAGCTTAGAGGGGCCCGGGGAGCTGTTTTTT. The variable domain in full, completed from reference TRBV11-3 and TRBJ2-2, reads EAGVVQSPRYKIIEKKQPVAFWCNPISGHNTLYWYLQNLGQGPELLIRYENEEAVDDSQLPKDRFSAERLKGVDSTLKIQPAELGDSAVYLCASSLEGPGELFFGEGSRLTVL.

The chain employs TRBV2 and TRBJ1-1; D is unresolved. Germline V gene lookup returns CDR1 SNHLY and CDR2 FYNNEI. CDR3 length: 13 residues. Trimming stripped 3 bases from V and 1 base from J, with 6 bases between. CDR3 region: CASSDYGNTEAFF. The CDR3 region has the DNA TGTGCCAGCAGTGACTATGGGAACACTGAAGCTTTCTTT.

This clonotype was picked up one time. The rearrangement joins TRBV6-1 to TRBJ1-5, with a tentative D call TRBD1 (6 bases). The V and J ends lost 6 bases and 2 bases respectively, with 14 bases between them. CDR3 size: 15 residues. CDR1 and CDR2 from the germline V gene are MNHNS and SASEGT. CDR3 sequence reads: CASSEGEWGNQPQHF. The CDR3 DNA reads as TGTGCCAGCAGCGAGGGGGAATGGGGCAATCAGCCCCAGCATTTT.

In its sample, this clonotype was seen a few times. This chain connects TRBV20-1 to TRBJ1-4; D call uncertain. This CDR3 has 14 amino acids. Per the germline V gene, CDR1 is DFQATT and CDR2 is SNEGSKA (reference sequence). The CDR3 reads CLYGELGTNEKLFF. The CDR3 DNA reads as TGCTTATACGGGGAGCTGGGGACTAATGAAAAACTGTTTTTT.

This clonotype has just a few counts. The chain has TRBV11-2 and TRBJ2-7; 12 nucleotides align to TRBD2. Germline V gene sequence: CDR1 SGHAT, CDR2 FQNNGV. The CDR3 loop spans 17 amino acids. J gave up 4 bases and V 5 bases, and 12 bases lay outside the gene matches. The CDR3 protein is CASSRTSGGPAGYEQYF. In DNA, the CDR3 is TGTGCCAGCAGCCGAACTAGCGGGGGGCCGGCGGGGTACGAGCAGTACTTC. Combining the CDR3 with reference TRBV11-2 and TRBJ2-7 gives the whole variable domain EAGVAQSPRYKIIEKRQSVAFWCNPISGHATLYWYQQILGQGPKLLIQFQNNGVVDDSQLPKDRFSAERLKGVDSTLKIQPAKLEDSAVYLCASSRTSGGPAGYEQYFGPGTRLTVT.

V gene TRBV19 combines with J gene TRBJ2-7; D is unclear. This CDR3 contains 13 residues. CDR1 and CDR2 (germline): LNHDA, SQIVND (reference sequence). V shed 3 bases and J shed 2 bases, with 8 bases lying between them. The CDR3, as DNA: TGTGCCAGTAGTATTGGGAAGACCTACGAGCAGTACTTC. It is translated as CASSIGKTYEQYF.

This clonotype was counted many times. This chain uses TRBV25-1 with TRBJ2-7; either TRBD1 or TRBD2 may supply D (5 bases each). This CDR3 is 14 amino acids long. CDR1 and CDR2 from the germline V gene are MGHDK and SYGVNS. Deletions cut 5 bases from V and 9 bases from J, with 20 bases between. CDR3 loop: CASSPPGTRRLQYF. The DNA for the CDR3 is TGTGCCAGCAGTCCCCCCGGGACCCGCCGTTTGCAGTACTTC.